These 2 T cell receptor beta chains were all obtained from the same sample, sequenced in a study of technical replicates of blood from several donors. The method was immunoSEQ multiplex PCR; TCRdb's version includes in-frame clones alone and lacks a portion of them. There are 78,000 or so clones in the sample; 90% to 95% occur only once, and 0.37% lies in the top ten. The material sequenced was T cells isolated from PBMCs. Receptors originate from a human donor in good health. Some clones in this sample may be carry-over from other donors' samples.

Concerning this clone: This specimen includes other DNA sequences encoding the same CDR3. The chain employs TRBV7-9 and TRBJ2-6; 7 positions match TRBD1. Per germline, CDR1 SEHNR and CDR2 FQNEAQ (reference sequence). The CDR3 covers 15 residues. V lost 5 bases and J lost 0; bases outside the gene matches: 1. The DNA for the CDR3 is TGTGCCAGCAGCCCAGGGGGCTCTGGGGCCAACGTCCTGACTTTC. Translation gives CASSPGGSGANVLTF.

The V and J genes are TRBV7-9 and TRBJ2-1; 9 nucleotides line up with TRBD1. V lost 4 bases and J lost 2; bases outside the gene matches: 3. The length of the CDR3 is 15 residues. CDR1 and CDR2 from the germline V gene are SEHNR and FQNEAQ (reference sequence). CDR3: CASSSTGGAYNEQFF. CDR3 coding DNA: TGTGCCAGCAGCTCCACAGGGGGCGCCTACAATGAGCAGTTCTTC.